This T cell receptor (beta chain) was sequenced for a study of blood T cell repertoires in COVID-19. On the study more broadly: There were acute and convalescent COVID-19 samples, and they came from the United States, Italy and Spain. Sample material is recorded as cDNA or gDNA derived from T cells, B-cell-depleted T cells, or PBMCs.

Under the authors' procedure: Reference gene primer amplification yielded estimated nucleated cell counts. Sequencing was performed with immunoSEQ multiplex PCR; in TCRdb, only in-frame clones are kept and a portion is missing. V and J calls and clone size are those listed in that table; D and trimming were worked out from the DNA. The sample has 97,000 or so clones; more than 75% are singletons. CDR1 and CDR2 (germline): SQVTM, ANQGSEA. The CDR3 totals 12 residues. Trimming cost V 7 bases and J 4 bases, with 13 bases left between them. This receptor was taken from a man older than 75 with acute or convalescent COVID-19. The rearrangement links TRBV29-1 to TRBJ1-2; D unclear. The specimen sequenced was peripheral blood. The CDR3 loop is CSALEGGYGYTF. The CDR3 nucleotides are TGCAGCGCCCTGGAGGGTGGCTATGGCTACACCTTC.